The T cell receptor (beta chain) described here comes from a study of CD8+ T cells in alopecia areata. Study-level background: Tofacitinib therapy lasting 6 to 18 months was followed by 6 months off drug. Broader study findings: It was less clear whether patients shared TCRs than it was in mice, possibly because of HLA.

V was clipped by 10 bases and J by 6 bases; unmatched bases: 12. From germline, CDR1 is LNHDA and CDR2 SQIVND (reference sequence). The CDR3 extends over 15 amino acids. Note on this clone: The antigen is unknown.

Collected material from alopecia areata patients comprised lesional scalp punch biopsies and peripheral blood. RNA was isolated and reverse transcribed to cDNA, the sequencing template. Sequencing used immunoSEQ multiplex PCR; TCRdb keeps in-frame clones, though not all of them. Seen here are 130,000 to 150,000 clones, about 51% observed once, and the top ten hold 0.95% to 1%. V gene TRBV19 combines with J gene TRBJ2-2; 9 nucleotides match TRBD1. The sequencing here drew on CD4+ T cells sorted from blood, taken at week 0. The sequence came from a human donor with alopecia areata. Written as DNA, the CDR3 is TGTGCCACCCGTGGGGACAGGGTTCTCTCCGGGGAGCTGTTTTTT. Its protein is CATRGDRVLSGELFF.